The clone carrying this T cell receptor (beta chain) showed up many times. The CDR3 sequence is 13 residues long. Deletions cut 6 bases from V and 4 bases from J, with 15 bases between. Germline lookup yields CDR1 SQVTM and CDR2 ANQGSEA. This specimen comes from a study of low-dose radiotherapy and immunotherapy resistance in tumors. As for the study in general: Doses of 0.5 Gy per fraction every 2 weeks, totaling 6.5 Gy, went to Cohort 1.

Time point in this sample: after trial treatment. Treatment defined: LDRT plus nivolumab, ipilimumab, low-dose cyclophosphamide and aspirin (RACIN trial). Priming of first-strand cDNA relied on TRAV- and TRBV-specific primers (covering alpha and beta chains). The TCRs were subjected to amplification over roughly 18 PCR cycles employing a constant-region primer in conjunction with a V-primer adapter. A single record per CDR3 protein comes from TCRdb applying MiXCR to the reads. The sample comprises 95,000 to 100,000 distinct CDR3 sequences, about a fifth of which are singletons, and roughly 4.3% rests with the top ten.

This TCR came from a male donor with prostate cancer. V and J are TRBV29-1 and TRBJ2-5; TRBD1 might be the D (5 bases). The source was PBMCs, collected after low-dose radiotherapy plus immunotherapy. For the CDR3, the DNA is TGCAGCGTCGCCCCAGGGTCATCAGAGACCCAGTACTTC. Translated, it gives CSVAPGSSETQYF.